Below, one TCR beta chain is given with its context. Its antigen is not identified. Isolation per sample recovered at least 6 million PBMCs. A second PCR, run for roughly 7 to 12 cycles, used a sample-barcoded 5' primer plus a J-beta primer mix. Tagging of each cDNA molecule was performed by a template-switch adaptor with 12 random nucleotides. One entry per CDR3 protein results from TCRdb running MiXCR on the 5' RACE reads. The data contain some 1.6 million distinct CDR3 sequences, around 36% of them singletons. There are 16 residues in the CDR3. Trimming removed 0 bases from V and 5 bases from J; junction bases left unmatched: 4. Germline V gene sequence: CDR1 GTSNPN, CDR2 SVGIG (reference sequence). This sample is drawn from a study of blood T cells in healthy people across ages. Study results and caveats: Roughly linear declines in TCR beta diversity per million T cells occurred with age. Unknown CMV status may confound age-related changes in expanded clones.

This rearrangement joins TRBV30 to TRBJ2-3; TRBD2 matches at 14 bases. Sequences were obtained from blood. This receptor was obtained from a woman in her twenties or thirties in good health. CDR3 amino acids: CAWSVGLAGARDTQYF. The DNA for the CDR3 is TGTGCCTGGAGTGTGGGACTAGCGGGGGCAAGAGATACGCAGTATTTT.